This passage covers 21 T cell receptor beta chains from one sample sequenced in a study of blood T cells in healthy people across ages. A second 7 to 11 cycle PCR used barcoded and J-beta primers. TCRdb analysed the 5' RACE reads with MiXCR anew, one entry per CDR3 protein. The sample consists of some 1.7 million distinct CDR3 sequences, about 30% of them appearing once. Sequenced input: blood. The source is a woman younger than 45 in good health.

As to this clonotype: Given a much more abundant clone one base away, this may be a read error. This rearrangement joins TRBV12-3 or TRBV12-4 to TRBJ1-4; no reliable D call. The CDR3 contains 14 residues. The CDR3 sequence is CASAGLAGNEKRFF. In nucleotides, the CDR3 is TGTGCCAGCGCCGGCCTGGCTGGTAATGAAAAACGGTTTTTT.

The table lists this clonotype with a few counts. The chain combines TRBV2 with TRBJ2-7; D is undetermined. The V gene's germline CDR1 is SNHLY and CDR2 FYNNEI. CDR3 size: 11 residues. Trimming pared 8 bases from V and 2 bases from J, leaving 7 bases between. Here the CDR3 DNA reads TGTGCCAGCTTGGCCACCTACGAGCAGTACTTC. The encoded protein is CASLATYEQYF.

This clonotype has more than one count but fewer than ten. The chain has TRBV24-1 and TRBJ1-2, with 8 positions matching TRBD1. The J segment lost 6 bases and the V segment lost 7 bases, leaving 3 bases of the junction unmatched. The germline gives CDR1 KGHDR, CDR2 SFDVKD. This CDR3 has 12 residues. This chain's CDR3 is CATRDRVHGYTF. As DNA, the CDR3 is TGTGCCACCAGGGACAGGGTCCATGGCTACACCTTC.

The chain joins TRBV5-1 to TRBJ2-5; the match to TRBD2 covers 9 bases. V was clipped by 4 bases and J by 4 bases; unmatched bases: 11. The CDR3 has 16 amino acids. Germline V gene sequence: CDR1 SGHRS, CDR2 YFSETQ. The CDR3 here is CASSRAGSTSGETQYF. Written as DNA, the CDR3 is TGCGCCAGCAGCCGGGCCGGTTCGACTAGCGGAGAGACCCAGTACTTC.

This clonotype was counted between two and nine times. The gene calls are TRBV12-3 or TRBV12-4 and TRBJ1-1; 10 nucleotides match TRBD1. V was clipped by 6 bases and J by 10 bases; unmatched bases: 8. CDR3 length: 13 amino acids. The CDR3 coding sequence is TGTGCCAGCAGCCGTGGGACAGGGGTGGGAGCTTTCTTT. This translates into CASSRGTGVGAFF.

In this sample, this clonotype turned up once. The chain couples TRBV7-6 to TRBJ2-5, with 8 bases matching TRBD2. Matching the DNA end better, TRBJ2-1 makes the J call doubtful. Germline CDR1 and CDR2: SGHVS and FNYEAQ. This CDR3 contains 15 residues. CDR3 sequence reads: CASSSRIAGQETQFF. The CDR3 DNA sequence: TGTGCCAGCAGCTCCCGGATAGCGGGACAAGAGACCCAGTTCTTC.

Comments on this clonotype: Sequence at one end of the junction differs from germline and may be a read error. J is TRBJ2-2 and V is TRBV4-3, with D perhaps matching TRBD2 (6 bases). Germline V gene sequence: CDR1 LGHNA, CDR2 YSLEER. This CDR3 region has 17 residues. The CDR3 loop is CASSQETETGTPGERFF. The CDR3 coding sequence is TGCGCCAGCAGCCAAGAGACGGAGACCGGGACTCCCGGGGAGCGGTTTTTT.

This clonotype was seen a handful of times. The chain joins TRBV20-1 to TRBJ2-1, with 9 bases aligning to TRBD2. J gave up 8 bases and V 4 bases, and 9 bases lay outside the gene matches. CDR3 length: 14 amino acids. CDR1 is DFQATT, CDR2 SNEGSKA, per germline (reference sequence). The CDR3 DNA follows: TGCAGTGCTACACTCCCCTGGACTAGCGATGAGCAGTTCTTC. It yields the protein CSATLPWTSDEQFF.

This chain joins TRBV9 and TRBJ2-1; 10 bases map to TRBD2. J was trimmed by 3 bases and V by 0 bases; bases with no gene match: 3. The CDR3 contains 16 residues. Germline V gene data show CDR1 as SGDLS and CDR2 as YYNGEE. CDR3 coding DNA: TGTGCCAGCAGCGTAGGCTCTAGCGGGGGCTACAATGAGCAGTTCTTC. It specifies CASSVGSSGGYNEQFF.

Turning to this clonotype: Given a much more abundant clone one base away, this may be a read error. The chain links TRBV7-9 to TRBJ2-2; D unresolved. This CDR3 region has 12 residues. Germline CDR1 SEHNR, CDR2 FQNEAQ (reference sequence). The CDR3: CANSSTTGELFF. DNA for the CDR3: TGTGCCAACAGCTCGACCACCGGGGAGCTGTTTTTT.

This clonotype was detected a few times. The chain joins TRBV27 to TRBJ1-4, with D tentatively TRBD1 (5 bases). The CDR3 totals 20 residues. The germline CDR1 and CDR2 sequences are MNHEY and SMNVEV (reference sequence). The V end was cut by 8 bases, the J end by 8 bases, with 36 bases between. CDR3 loop: CASHPNPFRGGGKRKEKLFF. The CDR3 DNA is TGTGCCAGCCACCCAAACCCTTTCCGTGGGGGGGGGAAGCGGAAGGAAAAACTGTTTTTT.

Many counts were recorded for this clonotype. This sequence joins TRBV4-3 and TRBJ2-7; D call uncertain. The germline gives CDR1 LGHNA, CDR2 YSLEER. The CDR3 contains 15 residues. The V end was cut by 0 bases, the J end by 6 bases, with 15 bases between. The CDR3: CASSQELATTSEQYF. DNA of the CDR3: TGCGCCAGCAGCCAAGAGCTTGCCACCACCAGCGAGCAGTACTTC.

As regards this clonotype: A single base separates this from a much larger clone, so it may be a read error. The chain carries TRBV10-3 and TRBJ2-4, with 8 bases identical to TRBD2. Germline CDR1 ENHRY, CDR2 SYGVKD. V lost 10 bases, J lost 8 bases, and 7 bases stayed unmatched. The CDR3 runs to 12 residues. The CDR3 DNA is TGTGCCACGGGGGGGGAGGAAGACATTCAGTACTTC. This translates into CATGGEEDIQYF.

There are a few counts of this clonotype. The J gene is TRBJ2-2, the V gene TRBV11-2; D perhaps matches TRBD1 (5 bases). V was cut by 1 base and J by 6 bases, with 12 bases left in between. CDR1 SGHAT and CDR2 FQNNGV come from the germline V gene. This CDR3 has 15 amino acids. In DNA, the CDR3 is TGTGCCAGCAGCTTAGGTGGAACAGGTTCCGGGGAGCTGTTTTTT. Encoded protein: CASSLGGTGSGELFF.

This clonotype was observed many times. The chain combines TRBV20-1 with TRBJ2-5; either TRBD1 or TRBD2 may fit D (6 bases each). The CDR3 extends over 16 amino acids. Per the germline V gene, CDR1 is DFQATT and CDR2 is SNEGSKA (reference sequence). V was cut by 1 base and J by 0 bases, with 15 bases left in between. The CDR3 DNA is TGCAGTGCTAGAGGGGGGCGCGGGACATACCAAGAGACCCAGTACTTC. Residues: CSARGGRGTYQETQYF.

The CDR3 DNA reads TGCAGCGTCCAGGGAAACGTAGATTCACCCCTCCACTTT. Amino acids: CSVQGNVDSPLHF. The V gene is TRBV29-1, the J gene TRBJ1-6, with D tentatively TRBD1 (5 bases). Per the germline V gene, CDR1 is SQVTM and CDR2 is ANQGSEA. V was trimmed by 6 bases and J by 8 bases, leaving 14 bases between them. This CDR3 has 13 amino acids.

CDR3 nucleotides: TGTGCCAGCAGCTTCAGGGGAAATAGCAATCAGCCCCAGCATTTT. Amino acids: CASSFRGNSNQPQHF. The chain combines TRBV7-3 with TRBJ1-5; D perhaps matches TRBD1 (6 bases). The CDR3 is made up of 15 amino acids. V lost 3 bases, J lost 0 bases, and 9 bases lay in between. Germline loops: CDR1 SGHTA, CDR2 FQGTGA.

This clonotype is a singleton in its sample. The gene calls are TRBV10-3 and TRBJ2-4, with no clear D. Trimming shortened V by 10 bases and J by 0 bases, and 10 bases separated the two germline ends. This CDR3 region has 13 residues. Germline-derived CDR1 and CDR2 are ENHRY and SYGVKD. CDR3 DNA: TGTGCCACCTTCGATGGAGCCAAAAACATTCAGTACTTC. Protein: CATFDGAKNIQYF.

This clonotype was observed a few times. The chain links TRBV12-3 or TRBV12-4 to TRBJ2-1, with 16 bases aligning to TRBD2. The CDR3 loop spans 16 amino acids. After removal of 3 bases from V and 9 bases from J, the junction contained 5 bases not matched to a gene. CDR3 sequence reads: CASSLGGLAGGLEQFF. In nucleotides, the CDR3 is TGTGCCAGCAGTTTGGGGGGACTAGCGGGAGGGCTTGAGCAGTTCTTC.

V is TRBV28 and J is TRBJ1-2; TRBD1 might be the D (6 bases). V lost 8 bases to trimming and J lost 3 bases, with 13 bases between them. This CDR3 region has 13 residues. CDR1 and CDR2 (germline): MDHEN, SYDVKM. CDR3 DNA sequence: TGTGCCAGCGAGGGGGGCAAGGACTATGGCTACACCTTC. The encoded protein is CASEGGKDYGYTF.

This clonotype was seen a few times. The V and J genes are TRBV20-1 and TRBJ1-4; 7 bases line up with TRBD1. Losses at the gene ends were 3 bases for V and 0 bases for J; bases not matched to a gene: 10. CDR3 length: 17 residues. Per germline, CDR1 DFQATT and CDR2 SNEGSKA (reference sequence). The DNA for the CDR3 is TGCAGTGCTAGTCCGACAGGGCGCCCTTCAACTAATGAAAAACTGTTTTTT. Protein product: CSASPTGRPSTNEKLFF.